These 6 T cell receptor beta chains were all obtained from the same sample, sequenced in a study of immune characteristics of hereditary and idiopathic chronic pancreatitis. The pancreas tissue came from patients undergoing total pancreatectomy with islet autotransplantation. Clones were sequenced by immunoSEQ multiplex PCR, and TCRdb holds only the in-frame ones, with some missing. Of about 9,100 clones in the sample, roughly 77% were seen once. Source material: pancreas tissue with idiopathic chronic pancreatitis. These receptors came from a human donor with chronic pancreatitis.

The rearrangement links TRBV12-3 or TRBV12-4 to TRBJ2-7, with 9 bases matching TRBD1. This CDR3 contains 13 residues. Germline trimming cut 4 bases from V and 3 bases from J; bases unmatched to any gene: 1. The CDR3 here is CASSSGQGYEQYF. CDR3 sequence (DNA): TGTGCCAGCAGTTCGGGACAGGGCTACGAGCAGTACTTC.

This clone has more than one count but fewer than ten. The V and J genes are TRBV12-3 or TRBV12-4 and TRBJ2-3; D unclear. There are 11 residues in the CDR3. V lost 5 bases, J lost 6 bases, and 6 bases lay in between. CDR3 residues: CASSPGDTQYF. For the CDR3, the DNA is TGTGCCAGCAGTCCCGGGGATACGCAGTATTTT.

The genes are TRBV14 and TRBJ2-2, with 7 nucleotides matching TRBD2. This CDR3 contains 15 residues. Germline lookup yields CDR1 SGHDN and CDR2 FVKESK. V lost 0 bases, J lost 7 bases, and 5 bases stayed unmatched. The CDR3 DNA sequence: TGTGCCAGCAGCCAAGATGGGAGGGCACGCGGGGAGCTGTTTTTT. This sequence encodes CASSQDGRARGELFF.

This sequence joins TRBV6-2 or TRBV6-3 and TRBJ1-5; D is undetermined. The CDR3 runs to 14 residues. Germline assignment: CDR1 MNHEY and CDR2 SVGEGT. Trimming cost V 2 bases and J 0 bases, with 5 bases left between them. The DNA for the CDR3 is TGTGCCAGCAGTTACCTTGATAGCAATCAGCCCCAGCATTTT. It is translated as CASSYLDSNQPQHF.

The chain recombines TRBV5-4 with TRBJ1-4, with 8 bases matching TRBD1. Germline loops: CDR1 SGHNT, CDR2 YYREEE (reference sequence). With 4 bases clipped from V and 4 bases from J, the junction kept 9 bases outside the gene matches. The CDR3 has 16 residues. The CDR3 protein is CASSELPGQVNEKLFF. The CDR3 nucleotides are TGTGCCAGCAGCGAATTACCGGGACAGGTTAATGAAAAACTGTTTTTT.

The chain joins TRBV29-1 to TRBJ1-3; no firm D call. Trimming removed 4 bases from V and 0 bases from J, with 7 bases in between. The CDR3 sequence is 13 residues long. The germline gives CDR1 SQVTM, CDR2 ANQGSEA. The CDR3 loop reads CSVVTSSGNTIYF. DNA for the CDR3: TGCAGCGTTGTGACCAGCTCTGGAAACACCATATATTTT. Supplemented by reference TRBV29-1 and TRBJ1-3, the full variable domain reads SAVISQKPSRDICQRGTSLTIQCQVDSQVTMMFWYRQQPGQSLTLIATANQGSEATYESGFVIDKFPISRPNLTFSTLTVSNMSPEDSSIYLCSVVTSSGNTIYFGEGSWLTVV.